This TCR beta chain comes out of a study of blood T cell repertoires in COVID-19. Turning to the study itself: T cells, B-cell-depleted T cells, or PBMCs supplied cDNA or gDNA.

Germline V lookup: CDR1 MNHEY, CDR2 SMNVEV (reference sequence). The length of the CDR3 is 16 residues. V was shortened by 2 bases and J by 7 bases, with 20 bases between the two germline ends. TCRdb's table, derived via immunoSEQ multiplex PCR, lists solely in-frame clones and lacks some. The sample consists of about 160,000 clones, about 93% of them appearing once. Material: peripheral blood. The chain employs TRBV27 and TRBJ1-1; the D is unclear. The sequence was collected from a woman aged 45 to 65 with acute or convalescent COVID-19. As DNA, the CDR3 is TGTGCCAGCAGTTTAATGAGCGGGATTCCCGAAGGTGAAGCTTTCTTT. Encoded protein: CASSLMSGIPEGEAFF.